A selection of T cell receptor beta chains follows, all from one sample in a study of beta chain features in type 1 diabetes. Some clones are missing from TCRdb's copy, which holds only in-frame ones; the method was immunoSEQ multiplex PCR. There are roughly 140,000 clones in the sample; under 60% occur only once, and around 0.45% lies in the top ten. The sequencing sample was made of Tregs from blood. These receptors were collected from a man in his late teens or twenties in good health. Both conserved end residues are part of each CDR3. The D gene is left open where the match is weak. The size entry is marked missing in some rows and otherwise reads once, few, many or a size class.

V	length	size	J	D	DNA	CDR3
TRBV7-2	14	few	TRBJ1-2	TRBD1	TGTGCCAGCAGCTTAGCGTTGACAGGGGGTGGCTACACCTTC	CASSLALTGGGYTF
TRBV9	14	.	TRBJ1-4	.	TGTGCCAGCAGCCCCGGGATAATTAATGAAAAACTGTTTTTT	CASSPGIINEKLFF
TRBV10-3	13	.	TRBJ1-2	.	TGTGCCATCAGAGGGGGGAGGGACTATGGCTACACCTTC	CAIRGGRDYGYTF
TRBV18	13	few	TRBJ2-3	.	TGTGCCAGCTCACCGCGGGCGTCAGATACGCAGTATTTT	CASSPRASDTQYF
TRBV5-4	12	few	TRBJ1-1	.	TGTGCCAGCAGCAAGGACCGGGGATTGGCTTTCTTT	CASSKDRGLAFF
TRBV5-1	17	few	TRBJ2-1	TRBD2	TGCGCCAGCAGCCCGCGGGCTAGCGGGGCACTATACAATGAGCAGTTCTTC	CASSPRASGALYNEQFF
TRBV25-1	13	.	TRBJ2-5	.	TGTGCCAGCAGTGACGTGGGGCGAGAGACCCAGTACTTC	CASSDVGRETQYF
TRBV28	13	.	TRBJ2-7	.	TGTGCCAGCAGATTAACAAGTTCCTACGAGCAGTACTTC	CASRLTSSYEQYF
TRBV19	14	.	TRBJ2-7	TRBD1	TGTGCCAGCAAACCCGGGACAGGAACCTACGAGCAGTACTTC	CASKPGTGTYEQYF
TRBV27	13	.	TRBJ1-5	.	TGTGCCAGCGGACGGAGGAGCAATCAGCCCCAGCATTTT	CASGRRSNQPQHF
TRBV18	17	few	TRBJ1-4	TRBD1	TGTGCCAGCTCACCAGTCGGGACAGCAGTCAATAAGGAAAAACTGTTTTTT	CASSPVGTAVNKEKLFF
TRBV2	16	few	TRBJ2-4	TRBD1	TGTGCCAGCAGTGCGACAGGACAGGGGGGTAAAAACATTCAGTACTTC	CASSATGQGGKNIQYF
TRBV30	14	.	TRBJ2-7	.	TGTGCCTGGAGTAGGTGGGAGGCCTCCTACGAGCAGTACTTC	CAWSRWEASYEQYF
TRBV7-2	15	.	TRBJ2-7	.	TGTGCCAGCAGCTTAGGCGGGGGCCTACCCTACGAGCAGTACTTC	CASSLGGGLPYEQYF
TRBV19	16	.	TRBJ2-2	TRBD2	TGTGCCAGTAGTATAGAGGGACTAGTGGGGACCGGGGAGCTGTTTTTT	CASSIEGLVGTGELFF
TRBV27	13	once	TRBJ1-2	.	TGTGCCAGCAGACCCTTAGGGGGAGGGGGCTACACCTTC	CASRPLGGGGYTF
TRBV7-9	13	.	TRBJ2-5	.	TGTGCCAGCAGCTCGGCGGGACAAGAGACCCAGTACTTC	CASSSAGQETQYF
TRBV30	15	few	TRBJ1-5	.	TGTGCCTGGAGTCCCGGGACAACCTGGGGTCAGCCCCAGCATTTT	CAWSPGTTWGQPQHF
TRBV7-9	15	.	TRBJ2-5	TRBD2	TGTGCCAGCAGCTTGGGACTAGCGGGGGTGGAGACCCAGTACTTC	CASSLGLAGVETQYF
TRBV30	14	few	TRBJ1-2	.	TGTGCCTGGAGTGTCCAAGGGGCGCCTTATGGCTACACCTTC	CAWSVQGAPYGYTF
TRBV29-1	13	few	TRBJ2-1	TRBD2	TGCAGCGTTGAAGCGACTAGCGGGAGTGGGGAGTTCTTC	CSVEATSGSGEFF
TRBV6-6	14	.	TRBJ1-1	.	TGTGCCAGCAGTTCCCCGACAGAGAACACTGAAGCTTTCTTT	CASSSPTENTEAFF
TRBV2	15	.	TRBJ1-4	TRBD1	TGTGCCACCCGGGACAGGGGGCGCCTAGATGAAAAACTGTTTTTT	CATRDRGRLDEKLFF
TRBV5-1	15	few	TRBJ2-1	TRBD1	TGCGCCAGCAGCCCTGGACAGGGGGTCTTGGCTGAGCAGTTCTTC	CASSPGQGVLAEQFF
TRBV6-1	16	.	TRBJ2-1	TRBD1	TGTGCCAGCAGTGAACCTGGGGACAGGGCTAACAATGAGCAGTTCTTC	CASSEPGDRANNEQFF
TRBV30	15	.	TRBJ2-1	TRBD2	TGTGCCTGGAGTGTAGGTCTAGCGGTCTACAATGAGCAGTTCTTC	CAWSVGLAVYNEQFF
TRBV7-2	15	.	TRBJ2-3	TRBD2	TGTGCCAGCTTTCGGACTAGCGGGAGTACAGATACGCAGTATTTT	CASFRTSGSTDTQYF
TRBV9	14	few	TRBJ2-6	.	TGTGCCAGCAGCGTAACTTCTGGGGCCAACGTCCTGACTTTC	CASSVTSGANVLTF
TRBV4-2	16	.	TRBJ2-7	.	TGTGCCAGCAGCCAAGATACCGACAGGTTAAGGTACGAGCAGTACTTC	CASSQDTDRLRYEQYF
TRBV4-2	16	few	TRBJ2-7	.	TGTGCCAGCAGCCGGACCCGGGGACAACTAACCCGCGAGCAGTACTTC	CASSRTRGQLTREQYF
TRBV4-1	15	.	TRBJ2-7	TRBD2	TGCGCCAGCAGTCGCGAGCGGGGGATATCCTACGAGCAGTACTTC	CASSRERGISYEQYF
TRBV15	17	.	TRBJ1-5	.	TGTGCCACCCAGCAGAGTGTTTTTCGAGGAAGCAATCAGCCCCAGCATTTT	CATQQSVFRGSNQPQHF
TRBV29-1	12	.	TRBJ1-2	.	TGCAGCGTTCGGACAGACGACTATGGCTACACCTTC	CSVRTDDYGYTF
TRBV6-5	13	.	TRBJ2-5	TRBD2	TGTGCCAGCAGTTATACGGGGGGAGAGACCCAGTACTTC	CASSYTGGETQYF
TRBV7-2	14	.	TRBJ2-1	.	TGTGCCAGCAGCTTAGAACAGAGCCTGACCAGTGCGTTCTTC	CASSLEQSLTSAFF
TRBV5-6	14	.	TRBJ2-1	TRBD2	TGTGCCAGCAGCTTAGCGGGAGTTAACAATGAGCAGTTCTTC	CASSLAGVNNEQFF
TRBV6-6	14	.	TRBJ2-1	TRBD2	TGTGCCAGCGGACCTAGCGGGGGGTACAGTGAGCAGTTCTTC	CASGPSGGYSEQFF
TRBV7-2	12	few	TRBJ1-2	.	TGTGCCAGCAGCTTAGAAGCCCGGGGCTACACCTTC	CASSLEARGYTF
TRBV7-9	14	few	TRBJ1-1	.	TGTGCCAGCAGCCATACAGGGTTGGAGACTGAAGCTTTCTTT	CASSHTGLETEAFF
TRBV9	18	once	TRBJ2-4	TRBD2	TGTGCCAGCAGCGTAGGGAATAGCGGGAGTTCCGCCAAAAACATTCAGTACTTC	CASSVGNSGSSAKNIQYF
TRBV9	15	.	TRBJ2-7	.	TGTGCCAGCAGCGTAGCTCCGGGTTCGACCTACGAGCAGTACTTC	CASSVAPGSTYEQYF
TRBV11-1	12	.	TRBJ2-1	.	TGTGCCAGCAGCTTAGCGGAGGGTGAGCAGTTCTTC	CASSLAEGEQFF
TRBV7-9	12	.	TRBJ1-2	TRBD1	TGTGCCAGCCGAGGGACAGACTATGGCTACACCTTC	CASRGTDYGYTF
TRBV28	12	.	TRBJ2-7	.	TGTGCCAGCAGATTTAACTCCTACGAGCAGTACTTC	CASRFNSYEQYF
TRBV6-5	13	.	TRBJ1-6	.	TGTGCCAGCAGTTTCAGGGTTGGGTCACCCCTCCACTTT	CASSFRVGSPLHF
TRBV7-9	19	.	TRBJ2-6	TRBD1	TGTGCCAGCAGTCCCGGGACAGGGTTCCTTATCTCTGGGGCCAACGTCCTGACTTTC	CASSPGTGFLISGANVLTF
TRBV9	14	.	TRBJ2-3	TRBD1	TGTGCCAGCAGCCTACGGACAGGGACAGATACGCAGTATTTT	CASSLRTGTDTQYF
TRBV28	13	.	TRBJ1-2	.	TGTGCCAGCAGTGAACAGGGAGACTATGGCTACACCTTC	CASSEQGDYGYTF
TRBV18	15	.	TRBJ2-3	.	TGTGCCAGCTCACCACCGAAAGCAGGCGCAAGAACGCAGTATTTT	CASSPPKAGARTQYF
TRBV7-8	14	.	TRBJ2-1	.	TGTGCCAGCAGTAGCCTCGCGGCTAACAATGAGCAGTTCTTC	CASSSLAANNEQFF
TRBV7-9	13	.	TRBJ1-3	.	TGTGCCAGCAGCTTCTTCCCTGGAAACACCATATATTTT	CASSFFPGNTIYF
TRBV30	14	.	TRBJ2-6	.	TGTGCCTGGAGTTCCGGGAATGGGGCCAACGTCCTGACTTTC	CAWSSGNGANVLTF
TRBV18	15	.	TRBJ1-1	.	TGTGCCAGCTCACCATCTACAGGGAGATTGACTGAAGCTTTCTTT	CASSPSTGRLTEAFF
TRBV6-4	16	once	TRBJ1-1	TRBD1	TGTGCCAGCAGTGCCTCGGGACAGGGGGGGAGGACTGAAGCTTTCTTT	CASSASGQGGRTEAFF
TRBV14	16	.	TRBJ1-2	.	TGTGCCAGCAGCCAAGTGGCGGGGGCGTACAGCTATGGCTACACCTTC	CASSQVAGAYSYGYTF